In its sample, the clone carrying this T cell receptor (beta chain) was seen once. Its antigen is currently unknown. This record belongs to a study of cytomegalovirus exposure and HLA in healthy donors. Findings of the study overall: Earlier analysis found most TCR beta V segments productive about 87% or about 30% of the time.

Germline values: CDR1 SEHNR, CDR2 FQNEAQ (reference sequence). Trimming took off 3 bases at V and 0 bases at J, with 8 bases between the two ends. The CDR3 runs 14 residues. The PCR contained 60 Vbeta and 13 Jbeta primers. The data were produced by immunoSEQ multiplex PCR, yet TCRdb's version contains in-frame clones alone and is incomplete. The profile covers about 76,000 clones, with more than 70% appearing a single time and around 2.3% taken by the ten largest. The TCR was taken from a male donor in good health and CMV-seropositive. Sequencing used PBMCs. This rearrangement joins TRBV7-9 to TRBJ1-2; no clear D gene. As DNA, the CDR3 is TGTGCCAGCAGCTTTAGTGCGACTAACTATGGCTACACCTTC. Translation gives CASSFSATNYGYTF.